Given below is one TCR beta chain in context. The antigen is not known. This sample is part of a study of shared clonotypes between healthy human individuals. Overall study context: CD4 naive and CD4 memory each took three plates per donor, while CD8 naive took two and CD8 memory one. General observations from the study: Clonotypes shared by all four donors outscored non-shared clonotypes in generation probability.

Data came from immunoSEQ multiplex PCR; TCRdb stores just in-frame clones and leaves some out. The sample lists about 980,000 clones; less than 85% were seen once. V was clipped by 5 bases and J by 4 bases; unmatched bases: 5. Per germline, CDR1 MNHNY and CDR2 SVGAGI (reference sequence). The length of the CDR3 is 14 residues. Material for sequencing was memory CD4+ T cells sorted from blood. The subset denotes: CD45RA-negative fraction. This chain uses TRBV6-6 with TRBJ2-3, with TRBD2 identical over 8 bases. The source of this sequence is a man aged 18 to 30 in good health. DNA of the CDR3: TGTGCCAGCAGTCCCGGGACTAGTGCAGATACGCAGTATTTT. It is translated as CASSPGTSADTQYF.